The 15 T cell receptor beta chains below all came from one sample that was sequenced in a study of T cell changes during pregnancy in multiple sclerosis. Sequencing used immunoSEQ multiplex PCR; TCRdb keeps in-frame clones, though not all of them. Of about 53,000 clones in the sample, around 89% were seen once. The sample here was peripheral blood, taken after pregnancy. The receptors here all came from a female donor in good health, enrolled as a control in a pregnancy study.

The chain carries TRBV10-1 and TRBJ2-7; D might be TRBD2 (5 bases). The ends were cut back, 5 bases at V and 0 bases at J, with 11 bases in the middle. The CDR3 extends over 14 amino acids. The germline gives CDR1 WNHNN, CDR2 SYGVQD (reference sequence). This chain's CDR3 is CASSPTGSSYEQYF. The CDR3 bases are TGCGCCAGCAGTCCCACGGGGAGCTCCTACGAGCAGTACTTC.

In nucleotides, the CDR3 is TGTGCCAGTAGTCTACAGGGGAGGTATGGCTACACCTTC. Amino acid sequence: CASSLQGRYGYTF. The chain employs TRBV19 and TRBJ1-2; 7 positions agree with TRBD1. The CDR3 has 13 residues. V gave up 5 bases and J gave up 5 bases; unmatched junction bases: 5. CDR1 is LNHDA and CDR2 is SQIVND in the germline V gene (reference sequence).

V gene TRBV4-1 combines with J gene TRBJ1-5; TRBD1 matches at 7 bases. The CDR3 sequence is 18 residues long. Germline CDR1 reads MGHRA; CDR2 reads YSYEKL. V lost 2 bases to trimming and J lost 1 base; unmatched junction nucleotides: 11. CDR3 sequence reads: CASSQSNQGGLSNQPQHF. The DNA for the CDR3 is TGCGCCAGCAGCCAATCGAATCAGGGGGGTTTAAGCAATCAGCCCCAGCATTTT.

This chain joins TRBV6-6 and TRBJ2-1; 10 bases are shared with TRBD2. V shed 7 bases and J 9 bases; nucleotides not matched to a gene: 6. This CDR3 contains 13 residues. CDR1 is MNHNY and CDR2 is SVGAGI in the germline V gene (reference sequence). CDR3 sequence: CASIAGGRGEQFF. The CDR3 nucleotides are TGTGCCAGCATAGCGGGGGGCCGGGGTGAGCAGTTCTTC.

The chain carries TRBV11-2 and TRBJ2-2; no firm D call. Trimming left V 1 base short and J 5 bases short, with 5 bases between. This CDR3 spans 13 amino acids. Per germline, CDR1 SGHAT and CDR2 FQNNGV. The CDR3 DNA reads TGTGCCAGCAGCTTAGGTCCTACCGGGGAGCTGTTTTTT. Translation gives CASSLGPTGELFF. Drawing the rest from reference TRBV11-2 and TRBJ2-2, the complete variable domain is EAGVAQSPRYKIIEKRQSVAFWCNPISGHATLYWYQQILGQGPKLLIQFQNNGVVDDSQLPKDRFSAERLKGVDSTLKIQPAKLEDSAVYLCASSLGPTGELFFGEGSRLTVL.

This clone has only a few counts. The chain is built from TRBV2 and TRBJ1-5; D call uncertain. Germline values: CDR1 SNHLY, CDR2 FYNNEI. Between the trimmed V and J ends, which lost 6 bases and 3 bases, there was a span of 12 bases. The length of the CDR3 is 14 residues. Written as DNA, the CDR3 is TGTGCCAGCAGCCAGGAAAACTCCAATCAGCCCCAGCATTTT. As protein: CASSQENSNQPQHF.

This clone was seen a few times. In DNA form, the CDR3 reads TGTGCCAGTAGTATAAGAGGACAGAGACTCCTCCATGGCTACACCTTC. It is translated as CASSIRGQRLLHGYTF. The V call is TRBV19, the J call TRBJ1-2, with D possibly matching TRBD1 (6 bases). V was clipped by 2 bases and J by 6 bases, with 19 bases between them. The CDR3 has 16 residues. Germline V CDR1 and CDR2: LNHDA, SQIVND (reference sequence).

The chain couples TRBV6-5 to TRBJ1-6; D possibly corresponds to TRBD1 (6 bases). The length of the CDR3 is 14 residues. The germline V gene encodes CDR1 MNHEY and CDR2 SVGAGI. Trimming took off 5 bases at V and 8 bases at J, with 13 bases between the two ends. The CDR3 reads CASSGAGEYSPLHF. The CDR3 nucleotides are TGTGCCAGCAGTGGGGCAGGGGAATATTCACCCCTCCACTTT.

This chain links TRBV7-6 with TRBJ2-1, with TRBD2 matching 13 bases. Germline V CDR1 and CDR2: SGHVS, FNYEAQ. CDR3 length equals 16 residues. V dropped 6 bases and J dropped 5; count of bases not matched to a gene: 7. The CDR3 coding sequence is TGTGCCAGCAGTGAACCTGGGACTAGCGGGAACAATGAGCAGTTCTTC. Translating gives CASSEPGTSGNNEQFF.

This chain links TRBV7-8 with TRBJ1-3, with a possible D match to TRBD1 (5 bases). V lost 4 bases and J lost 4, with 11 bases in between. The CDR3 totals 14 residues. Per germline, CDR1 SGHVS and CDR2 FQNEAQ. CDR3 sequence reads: CASSSREGGNTIYF. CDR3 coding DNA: TGTGCCAGCAGCTCAAGGGAGGGGGGAAACACCATATATTTT.

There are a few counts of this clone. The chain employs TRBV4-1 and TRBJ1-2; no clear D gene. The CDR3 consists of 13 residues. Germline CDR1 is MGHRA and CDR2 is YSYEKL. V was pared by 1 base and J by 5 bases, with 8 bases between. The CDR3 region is CASSQVTAYGYTF. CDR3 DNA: TGCGCCAGCAGCCAAGTAACAGCTTATGGCTACACCTTC.

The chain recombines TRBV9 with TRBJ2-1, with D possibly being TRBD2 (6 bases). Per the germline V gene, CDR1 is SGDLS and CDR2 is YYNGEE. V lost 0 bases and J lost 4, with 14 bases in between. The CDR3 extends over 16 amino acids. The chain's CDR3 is CASSVEGSGIYNEQFF. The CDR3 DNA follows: TGTGCCAGCAGCGTAGAGGGTAGCGGTATTTACAATGAGCAGTTCTTC.

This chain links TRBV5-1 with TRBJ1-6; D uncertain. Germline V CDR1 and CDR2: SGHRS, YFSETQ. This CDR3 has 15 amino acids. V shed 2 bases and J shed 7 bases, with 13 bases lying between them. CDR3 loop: CASSLWQSKNSPLHF. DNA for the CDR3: TGCGCCAGCAGCTTATGGCAGTCGAAAAATTCACCCCTCCACTTT.

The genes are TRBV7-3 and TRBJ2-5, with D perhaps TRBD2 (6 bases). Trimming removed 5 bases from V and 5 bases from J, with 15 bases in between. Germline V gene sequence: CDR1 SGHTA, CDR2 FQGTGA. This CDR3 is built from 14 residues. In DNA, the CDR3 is TGTGCCAGCAGCCGGGGCGGGGCTGTCGAGACCCAGTACTTC. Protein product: CASSRGGAVETQYF.

The DNA of the CDR3 is TGTGCCAGCAGCCAAGGAGGCCTAGCGGGACTCAAAAACATTCAGTACTTC. It specifies CASSQGGLAGLKNIQYF. This chain joins TRBV14 and TRBJ2-4; 9 bases map to TRBD2. The CDR3 is 17 residues long. The J segment lost 3 bases and the V segment lost 1 base, leaving 7 bases of the junction unmatched. The V gene's germline CDR1 is SGHDN and CDR2 FVKESK.